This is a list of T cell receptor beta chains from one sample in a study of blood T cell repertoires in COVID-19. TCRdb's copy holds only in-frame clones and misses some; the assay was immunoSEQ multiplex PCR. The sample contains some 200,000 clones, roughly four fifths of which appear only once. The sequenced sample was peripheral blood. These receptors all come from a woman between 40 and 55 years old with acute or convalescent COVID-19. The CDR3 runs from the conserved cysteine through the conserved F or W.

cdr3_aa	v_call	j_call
CASSAGGTGANVLTF	TRBV19	TRBJ2-6
CASSLSRTGNGETQYF	TRBV7-2	TRBJ2-5
CASSIFEAGWDGGELFF	TRBV19	TRBJ2-2
CASTGTSGRPDTQYF	TRBV13	TRBJ2-3
CASSQEVLGQGPYEQYF	TRBV4-2	TRBJ2-7
CASSSPQGVGTEAFF	TRBV5-5	TRBJ1-1
CASSQVPDRTTEAFF	TRBV14	TRBJ1-1
CASTPSLATNEKLFF	TRBV25-1	TRBJ1-4
CASTQWGLTDTQYF	TRBV5-4	TRBJ2-3
CASSPGEGANTGELFF	TRBV11-3	TRBJ2-2
CASSRLGSSNQPQHF	TRBV28	TRBJ1-5
CASSLRQASGANVLTF	TRBV18	TRBJ2-6
CASSSGFRGRLAGMYEQYF	TRBV7-6	TRBJ2-7
CASSQGDSAFSTDTQYF	TRBV4-1	TRBJ2-3
CASSLAPTQTEAFF	TRBV5-1	TRBJ1-1
CATNSRRGTEAFF	TRBV24-1	TRBJ1-1
CASSRNRDRGEAFF	TRBV11-2	TRBJ1-1
CASRPTIVVAGSTDTQYF	TRBV27	TRBJ2-3
CASSLPTGASTDTQYF	TRBV7-9	TRBJ2-3
CASFGGIFEQFF	TRBV28	TRBJ2-1
CASSAGTGGNTEAFF	TRBV6-4	TRBJ1-1
CASTELATVYANTGELFF	TRBV18	TRBJ2-2
CAWSLGGAGANVLTF	TRBV30	TRBJ2-6
CASSQARGQSNQPQHF	TRBV4-1	TRBJ1-5
CASSLYTGVRKRTQYF	TRBV7-8	TRBJ2-3
CASSEWTEVNNEQFF	TRBV6-1	TRBJ2-1
CASSQELAGALETQYF	TRBV3-1/TRBV3-2	TRBJ2-5
CASSYGAGFNTEAFF	TRBV6-5	TRBJ1-1
CASSNVGLGEQYF	TRBV19	TRBJ2-7
CASSPSGNTEAFF	TRBV12-3/TRBV12-4	TRBJ1-1
CASSQPGLASGEQFF	TRBV4-1	TRBJ2-1
CASSVTGTGEEKLFF	TRBV5-1	TRBJ1-4
CASSLGDRVNQPQHF	TRBV7-9	TRBJ1-5
CASSEFGVTGGGETQYF	TRBV25-1	TRBJ2-5
CASSFKPGDSPLHF	TRBV5-1	TRBJ1-6
CASSSWAASTDTQYF	TRBV11-2	TRBJ2-3
CASTLVGSYGYTF	TRBV7-9	TRBJ1-2
CASSSSTRNYGYTF	TRBV27	TRBJ1-2
CASNLATAYNEQFF	TRBV28	TRBJ2-1
CASSLDPSDEKLFF	TRBV5-1	TRBJ1-4
CASSDTYEQYF	TRBV6-1	TRBJ2-7
CATSRGTNTDTQYF	TRBV15	TRBJ2-3
CAISDTIYEQYF	TRBV10-3	TRBJ2-7
CASSLNGFGTDTQYF	TRBV5-6	TRBJ2-3
CASSYGGLGNTIYF	TRBV9	TRBJ1-3
CASIERGNTIYF	TRBV28	TRBJ1-3
CASTPSLAGGFDEQYF	TRBV5-1	TRBJ2-7
CASSPPPDRAFGYGYTF	TRBV6-2/TRBV6-3	TRBJ1-2
CAISEVGRGTEAFF	TRBV10-3	TRBJ1-1
CASSLQGAAYEQYF	TRBV27	TRBJ2-7
CASSTGGGQPQHF	TRBV6-4	TRBJ1-5
CASSLALRGNEKLFF	TRBV7-8	TRBJ1-4
CASSIYSGGYGYTF	TRBV19	TRBJ1-2
CASSDSAGGPNEQFF	TRBV10-2	TRBJ2-1
CASSLAEGKLFF	TRBV5-5	TRBJ1-4